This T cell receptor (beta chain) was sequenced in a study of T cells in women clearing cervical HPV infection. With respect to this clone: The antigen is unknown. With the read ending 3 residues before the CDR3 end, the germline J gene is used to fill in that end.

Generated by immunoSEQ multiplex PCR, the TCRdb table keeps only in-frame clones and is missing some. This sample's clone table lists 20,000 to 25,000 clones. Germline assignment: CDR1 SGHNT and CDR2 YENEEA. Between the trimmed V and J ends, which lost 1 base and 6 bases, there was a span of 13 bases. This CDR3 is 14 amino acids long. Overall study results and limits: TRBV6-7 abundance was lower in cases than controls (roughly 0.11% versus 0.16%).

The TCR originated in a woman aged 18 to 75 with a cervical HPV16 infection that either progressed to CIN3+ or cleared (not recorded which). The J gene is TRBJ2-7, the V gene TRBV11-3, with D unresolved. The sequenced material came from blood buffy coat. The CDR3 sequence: CASSLGRVRVEQYF. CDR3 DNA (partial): TGTGCCAGCAGCTTAGGTAGGGTAAGGGTCGAG.